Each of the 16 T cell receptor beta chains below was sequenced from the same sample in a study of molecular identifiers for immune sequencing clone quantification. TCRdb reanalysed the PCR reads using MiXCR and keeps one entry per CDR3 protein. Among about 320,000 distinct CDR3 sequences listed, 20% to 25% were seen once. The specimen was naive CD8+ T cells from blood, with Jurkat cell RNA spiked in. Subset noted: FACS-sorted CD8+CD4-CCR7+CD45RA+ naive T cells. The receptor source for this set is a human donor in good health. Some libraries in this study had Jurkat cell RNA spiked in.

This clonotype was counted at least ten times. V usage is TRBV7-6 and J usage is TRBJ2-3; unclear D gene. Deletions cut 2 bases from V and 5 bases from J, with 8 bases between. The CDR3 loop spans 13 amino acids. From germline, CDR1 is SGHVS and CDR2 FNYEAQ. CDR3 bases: TGTGCCAGCAGCTTAATGCGGCAAGATACGCAGTATTTT. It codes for CASSLMRQDTQYF. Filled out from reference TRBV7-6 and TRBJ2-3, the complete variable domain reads GAGVSQSPRYKVTKRGQDVALRCDPISGHVSLYWYRQALGQGPEFLTYFNYEAQQDKSGLPNDRFSAERPEGSISTLTIQRTEQRDSAMYRCASSLMRQDTQYFGPGTRLTVL.

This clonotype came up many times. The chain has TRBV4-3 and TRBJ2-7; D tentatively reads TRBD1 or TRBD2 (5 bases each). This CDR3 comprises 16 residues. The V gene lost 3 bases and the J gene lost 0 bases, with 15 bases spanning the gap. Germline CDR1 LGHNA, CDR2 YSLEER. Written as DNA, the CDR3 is TGCGCCAGCAGCCAGGCCCGGGACGCCAGCTCCTACGAGCAGTACTTC. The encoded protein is CASSQARDASSYEQYF.

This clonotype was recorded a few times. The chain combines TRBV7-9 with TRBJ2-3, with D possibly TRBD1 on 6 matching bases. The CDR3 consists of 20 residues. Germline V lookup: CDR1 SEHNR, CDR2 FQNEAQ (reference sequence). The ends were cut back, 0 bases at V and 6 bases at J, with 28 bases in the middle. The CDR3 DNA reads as TGTGCCAGCAGCTTAGCAGTAATAGGTTGGCGAGACCGTCAGGGGGATACGCAGTATTTT. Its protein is CASSLAVIGWRDRQGDTQYF.

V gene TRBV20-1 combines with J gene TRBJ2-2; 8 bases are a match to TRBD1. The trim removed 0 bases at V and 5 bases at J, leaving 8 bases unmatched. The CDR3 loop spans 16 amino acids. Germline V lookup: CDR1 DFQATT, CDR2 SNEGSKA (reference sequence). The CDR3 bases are TGCAGTGCTAGAGATTTTCAGGGGGCTGAGACCGGGGAGCTGTTTTTT. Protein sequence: CSARDFQGAETGELFF.

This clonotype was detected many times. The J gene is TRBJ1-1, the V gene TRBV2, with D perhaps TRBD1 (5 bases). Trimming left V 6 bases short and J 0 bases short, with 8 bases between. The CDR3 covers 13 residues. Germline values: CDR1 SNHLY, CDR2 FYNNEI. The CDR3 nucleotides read TGTGCCAGCAGAGACAGTGTGAACACTGAAGCTTTCTTT. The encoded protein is CASRDSVNTEAFF.

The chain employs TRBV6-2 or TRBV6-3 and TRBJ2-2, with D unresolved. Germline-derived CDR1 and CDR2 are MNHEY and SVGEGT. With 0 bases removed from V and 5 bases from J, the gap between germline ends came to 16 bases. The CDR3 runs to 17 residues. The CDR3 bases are TGTGCCAGCAGTTACTCTCCCAGCGTAATTTGGACCGGGGAGCTGTTTTTT. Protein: CASSYSPSVIWTGELFF.

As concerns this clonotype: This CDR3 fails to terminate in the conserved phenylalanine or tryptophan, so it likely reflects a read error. In DNA form, the CDR3 reads TGTGCCAGTAGTATTTGGCAGTCTGGGACAGATACGCAGTATCTT. Protein product: CASSIWQSGTDTQYL. This chain connects TRBV19 to TRBJ2-3; no clear D gene. From germline, CDR1 is LNHDA and CDR2 SQIVND (reference sequence). This CDR3 region has 15 residues. Trimming took 3 bases from V and 3 from J, leaving 13 bases between them.

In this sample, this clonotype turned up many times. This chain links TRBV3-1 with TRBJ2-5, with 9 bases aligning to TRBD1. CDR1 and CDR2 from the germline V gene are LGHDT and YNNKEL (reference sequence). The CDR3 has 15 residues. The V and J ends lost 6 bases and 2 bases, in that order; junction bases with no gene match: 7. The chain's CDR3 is CASSPDRGKQETQYF. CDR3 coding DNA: TGTGCCAGCAGTCCGGACAGGGGAAAGCAAGAGACCCAGTACTTC.

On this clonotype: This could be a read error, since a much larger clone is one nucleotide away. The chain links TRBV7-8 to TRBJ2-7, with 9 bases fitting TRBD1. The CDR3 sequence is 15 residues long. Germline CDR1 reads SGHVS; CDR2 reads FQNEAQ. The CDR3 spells CTSSDPQGAGYEQYF. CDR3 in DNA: TGTACCAGCAGCGACCCACAGGGGGCGGGCTACGAGCAGTACTTC. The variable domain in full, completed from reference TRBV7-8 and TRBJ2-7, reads GAGVSQSPRYKVAKRGQDVALRCDPISGHVSLFWYQQALGQGPEFLTYFQNEAQLDKSGLPSDRFFAERPEGSVSTLKIQRTQQEDSAVYLCTSSDPQGAGYEQYFGPGTRLTVT.

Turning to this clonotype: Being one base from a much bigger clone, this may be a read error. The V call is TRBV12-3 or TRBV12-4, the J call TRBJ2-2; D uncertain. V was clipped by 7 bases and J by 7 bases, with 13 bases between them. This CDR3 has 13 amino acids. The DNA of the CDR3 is TGTGCCAGCACCCCCGGCGGTAGCGGGGAGCTGTTTTTT. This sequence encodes CASTPGGSGELFF.

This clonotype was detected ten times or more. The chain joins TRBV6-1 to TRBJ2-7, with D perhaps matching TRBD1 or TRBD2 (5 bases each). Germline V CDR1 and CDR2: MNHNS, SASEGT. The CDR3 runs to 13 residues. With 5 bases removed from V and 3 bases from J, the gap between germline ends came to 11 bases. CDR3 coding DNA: TGTGCCAGCAGTTGGGACCAGATCTACGAGCAGTACTTC. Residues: CASSWDQIYEQYF.

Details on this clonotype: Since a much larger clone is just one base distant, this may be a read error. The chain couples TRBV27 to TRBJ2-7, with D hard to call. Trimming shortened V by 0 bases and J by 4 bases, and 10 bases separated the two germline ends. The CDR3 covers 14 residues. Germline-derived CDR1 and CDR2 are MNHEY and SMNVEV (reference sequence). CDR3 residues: CASSLSSVGYEQYF. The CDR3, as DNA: TGTGCCAGCAGTTTATCGTCGGTGGGTTACGAGCAGTACTTC.

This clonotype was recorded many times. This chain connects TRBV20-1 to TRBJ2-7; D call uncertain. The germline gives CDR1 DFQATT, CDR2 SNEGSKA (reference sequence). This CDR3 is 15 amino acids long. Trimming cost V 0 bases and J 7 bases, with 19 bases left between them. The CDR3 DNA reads TGCAGTGCTAGAGATCGCGCCTACTCACTGGTGGAGCAGTACTTC. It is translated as CSARDRAYSLVEQYF.

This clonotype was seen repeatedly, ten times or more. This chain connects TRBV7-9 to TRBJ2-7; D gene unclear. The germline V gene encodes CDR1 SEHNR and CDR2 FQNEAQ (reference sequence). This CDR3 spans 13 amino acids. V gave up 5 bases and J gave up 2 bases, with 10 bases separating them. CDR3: CASSPSFTYEQYF. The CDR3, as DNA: TGTGCCAGCAGCCCTTCTTTCACCTACGAGCAGTACTTC.

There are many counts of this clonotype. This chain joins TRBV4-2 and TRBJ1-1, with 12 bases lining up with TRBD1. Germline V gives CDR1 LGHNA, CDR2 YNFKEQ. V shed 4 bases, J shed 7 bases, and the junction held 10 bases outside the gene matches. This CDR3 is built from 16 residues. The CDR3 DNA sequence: TGTGCCAGCAGCCCGCCTGGGGGACAGGGGGCCGGTGAAGCTTTCTTT. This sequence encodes CASSPPGGQGAGEAFF.

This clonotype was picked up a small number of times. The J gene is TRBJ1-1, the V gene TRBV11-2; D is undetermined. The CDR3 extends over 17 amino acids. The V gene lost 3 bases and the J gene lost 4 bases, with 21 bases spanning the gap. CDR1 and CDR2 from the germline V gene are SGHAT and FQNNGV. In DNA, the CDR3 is TGTGCCAGCAGCTTCCCCCTTAGGGAGTCGGTGTTCACTGAAGCTTTCTTT. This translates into CASSFPLRESVFTEAFF.